This TCR beta chain was recovered during a study of cytotoxic CD8 clonotypes in ibrutinib-treated CLL. As for the study in general: Mean productive templates were almost 260,000; mean productive rearrangements were around 90,000.

Profiling relied on immunoSEQ multiplex PCR, and the TCRdb table lists in-frame clones only, not all of them. The profile covers over 65,000 clones, with roughly 77% appearing a single time and about 4.8% taken by the ten largest. V dropped 10 bases and J dropped 0; count of bases not matched to a gene: 5. Germline lookup yields CDR1 MDHEN and CDR2 SYDVKM. CDR3 size: 14 residues. This clone was detected a few times. The sequence came from a human donor with chronic lymphocytic leukemia. This sequence joins TRBV28 and TRBJ1-4; TRBD1 aligns across 7 bases. Sample: PBMCs, taken after 12 months of ibrutinib treatment. The CDR3 DNA follows: TGTGCCACCATCGACAGGGCAACTAATGAAAAACTGTTTTTT. Amino acids: CATIDRATNEKLFF.